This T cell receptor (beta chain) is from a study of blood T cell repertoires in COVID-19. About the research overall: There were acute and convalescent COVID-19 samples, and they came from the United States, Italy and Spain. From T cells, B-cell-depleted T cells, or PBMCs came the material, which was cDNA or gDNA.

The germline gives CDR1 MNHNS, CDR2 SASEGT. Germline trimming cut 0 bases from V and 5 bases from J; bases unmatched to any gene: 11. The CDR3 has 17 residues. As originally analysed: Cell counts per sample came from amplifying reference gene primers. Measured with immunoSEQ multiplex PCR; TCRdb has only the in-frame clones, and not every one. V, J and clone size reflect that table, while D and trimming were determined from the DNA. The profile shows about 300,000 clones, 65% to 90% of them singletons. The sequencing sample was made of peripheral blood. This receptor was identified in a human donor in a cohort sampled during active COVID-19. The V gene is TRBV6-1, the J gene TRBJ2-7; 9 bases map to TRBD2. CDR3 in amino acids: CASSEALRLAGIDEQYF. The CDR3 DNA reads TGTGCCAGCAGTGAAGCGCTTCGTCTAGCGGGGATCGACGAGCAGTACTTC.